This entry features one T cell receptor beta chain sequence. TCRdb keeps only in-frame clones here, not all; method: immunoSEQ multiplex PCR. The table shows fewer than 250,000 clones, with roughly 88% occurring only once. Germline V gene sequence: CDR1 SGDLS, CDR2 YYNGEE. The CDR3 length is 13 residues. Trimming stripped 0 bases from V and 6 bases from J, with 10 bases between. Ages ranged from roughly 18 to 100 years, with residence in 24 US areas. Recovered Cohort 3 donors showed two negative PCRs, clearance, or symptom resolution. This entry is derived from a study of blood T cell repertoires in COVID-19. Study as a whole: COVID-19 samples collected from the United States, Italy and Spain covered acute and convalescent phases. Sample material is recorded as cDNA or gDNA derived from T cells, B-cell-depleted T cells, or PBMCs.

The V and J genes are TRBV9 and TRBJ2-7; D gene unclear. The TCR sequence derives from a woman in her forties or fifties who had recovered from COVID-19. The sample was PBMCs or T cells enriched from blood (not recorded which). The CDR3 spells CASSVDAAVEQYF. In DNA, the CDR3 is TGTGCCAGCAGCGTAGACGCGGCCGTCGAGCAGTACTTC. Full variable domain (outside the CDR3, taken from reference TRBV9 and TRBJ2-7): DSGVTQTPKHLITATGQRVTLRCSPRSGDLSVYWYQQSLDQGLQFLIQYYNGEERAKGNILERFSAQQFPDLHSELNLSSLELGDSALYFCASSVDAAVEQYFGPGTRLTVT.